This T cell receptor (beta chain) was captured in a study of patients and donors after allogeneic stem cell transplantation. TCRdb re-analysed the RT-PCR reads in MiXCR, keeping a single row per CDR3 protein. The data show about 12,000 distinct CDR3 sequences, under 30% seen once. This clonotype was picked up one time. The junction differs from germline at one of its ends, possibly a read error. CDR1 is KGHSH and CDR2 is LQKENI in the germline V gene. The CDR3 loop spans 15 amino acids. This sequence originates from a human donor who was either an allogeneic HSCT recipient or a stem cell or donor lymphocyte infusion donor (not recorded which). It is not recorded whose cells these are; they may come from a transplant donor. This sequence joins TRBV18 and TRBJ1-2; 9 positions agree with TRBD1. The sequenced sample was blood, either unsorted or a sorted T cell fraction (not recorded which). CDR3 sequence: CTSSGGQGTLRGYTF. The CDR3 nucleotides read TGTACCAGCTCAGGGGGACAGGGAACCTTGAGAGGCTACACCTTC.